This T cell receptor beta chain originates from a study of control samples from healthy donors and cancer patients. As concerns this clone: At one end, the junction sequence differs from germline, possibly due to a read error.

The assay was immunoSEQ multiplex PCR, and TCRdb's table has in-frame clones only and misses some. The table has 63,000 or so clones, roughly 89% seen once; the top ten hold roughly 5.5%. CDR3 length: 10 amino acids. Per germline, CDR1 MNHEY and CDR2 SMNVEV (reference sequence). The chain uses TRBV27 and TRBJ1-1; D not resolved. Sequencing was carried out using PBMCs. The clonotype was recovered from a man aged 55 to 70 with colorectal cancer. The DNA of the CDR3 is TGTGCCAGCAGTCCTTCAGGCCTGACCTTT. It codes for CASSPSGLTF.